This TCR beta chain was found in a study of cytomegalovirus exposure and HLA in healthy donors. Study-wide results and caveats: A later analysis linked a missense DCLRE1C variant to TCR beta V- and J-gene trimming. HLA allele associations emerged for roughly 16,000 TCR beta sequences in a later analysis, at 0.05 false discovery rate.

A word on this clone: The antigen is not known.

CDR3 length equals 16 residues. After removal of 3 bases from V and 4 bases from J, the junction contained 10 bases not matched to a gene. Germline-derived CDR1 and CDR2 are SGHDN and FVKESK. The study ran its PCR with 60 Vbeta and 13 Jbeta primers. Method: immunoSEQ multiplex PCR; TCRdb's copy keeps in-frame clones and lacks some. Among around 38,000 clones listed, 66% were seen once. This receptor was taken from a man in his forties or fifties in good health and CMV-seropositive. The sample consisted of PBMCs. The rearrangement links TRBV14 to TRBJ2-7; 9 bases line up with TRBD1. The CDR3 bases are TGTGCCAGCAGCCATCGAGTCGGGACAGGGCATTACGAGCAGTACTTC. Protein product: CASSHRVGTGHYEQYF.